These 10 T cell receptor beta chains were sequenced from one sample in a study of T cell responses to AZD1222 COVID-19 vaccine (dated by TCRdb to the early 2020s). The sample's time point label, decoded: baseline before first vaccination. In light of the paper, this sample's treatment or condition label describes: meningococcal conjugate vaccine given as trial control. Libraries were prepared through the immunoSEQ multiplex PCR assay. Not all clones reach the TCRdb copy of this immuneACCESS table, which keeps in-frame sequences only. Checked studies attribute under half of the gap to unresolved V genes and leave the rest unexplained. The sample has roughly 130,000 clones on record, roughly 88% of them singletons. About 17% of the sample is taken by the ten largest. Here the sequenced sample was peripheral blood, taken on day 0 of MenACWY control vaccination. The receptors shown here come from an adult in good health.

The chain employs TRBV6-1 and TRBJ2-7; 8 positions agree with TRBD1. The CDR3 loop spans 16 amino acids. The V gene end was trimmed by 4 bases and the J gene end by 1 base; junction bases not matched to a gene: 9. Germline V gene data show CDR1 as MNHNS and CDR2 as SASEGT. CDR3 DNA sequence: TGTGCCAGCAGTGCTTCAGGGGGCGGACCGTCCTACGAGCAGTACTTC. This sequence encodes CASSASGGGPSYEQYF.

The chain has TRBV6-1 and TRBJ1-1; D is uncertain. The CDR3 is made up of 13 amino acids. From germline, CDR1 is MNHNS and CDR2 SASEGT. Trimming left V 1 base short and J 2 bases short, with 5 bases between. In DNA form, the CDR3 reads TGTGCCAGCAGTGAAGGTTATAACACTGAAGCTTTCTTT. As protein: CASSEGYNTEAFF.

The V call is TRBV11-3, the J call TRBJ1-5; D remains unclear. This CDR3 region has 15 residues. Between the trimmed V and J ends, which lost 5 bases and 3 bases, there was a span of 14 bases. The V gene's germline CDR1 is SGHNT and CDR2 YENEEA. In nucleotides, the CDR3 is TGTGCCAGCAGCCCAAGATGTCGGGACAATCAGCCCCAGCATTTT. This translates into CASSPRCRDNQPQHF.

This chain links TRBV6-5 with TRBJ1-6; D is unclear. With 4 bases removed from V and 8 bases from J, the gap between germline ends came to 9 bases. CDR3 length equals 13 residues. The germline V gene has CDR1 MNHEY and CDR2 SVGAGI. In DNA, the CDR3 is TGTGCCAGCAGTTTCCGGTGGGATTCACCCCTCCACTTT. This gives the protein CASSFRWDSPLHF.

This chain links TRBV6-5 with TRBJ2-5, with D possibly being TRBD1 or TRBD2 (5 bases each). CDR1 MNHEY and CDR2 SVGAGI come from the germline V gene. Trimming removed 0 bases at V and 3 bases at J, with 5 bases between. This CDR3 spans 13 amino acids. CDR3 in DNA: TGTGCCAGCAGTTACTCGGGGGAAGAGACCCAGTACTTC. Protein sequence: CASSYSGEETQYF.

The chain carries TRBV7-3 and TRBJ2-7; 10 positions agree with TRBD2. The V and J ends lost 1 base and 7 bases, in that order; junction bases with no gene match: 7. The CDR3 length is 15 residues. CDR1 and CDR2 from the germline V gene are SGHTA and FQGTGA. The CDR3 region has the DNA TGTGCCAGCAGCTTAAGGCTAGCGGGAGCGGATGAGCAGTACTTC. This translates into CASSLRLAGADEQYF.

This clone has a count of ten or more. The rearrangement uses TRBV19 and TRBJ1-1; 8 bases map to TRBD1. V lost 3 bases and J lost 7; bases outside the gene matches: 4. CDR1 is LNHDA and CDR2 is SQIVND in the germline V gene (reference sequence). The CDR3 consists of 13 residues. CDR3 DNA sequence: TGTGCCAGTAGTATTACCGGGACAGGTGAAGCTTTCTTT. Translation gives CASSITGTGEAFF. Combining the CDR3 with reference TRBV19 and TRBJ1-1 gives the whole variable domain DGGITQSPKYLFRKEGQNVTLSCEQNLNHDAMYWYRQDPGQGLRLIYYSQIVNDFQKGDIAEGYSVSREKKESFPLTVTSAQKNPTAFYLCASSITGTGEAFFGQGTRLTVV.

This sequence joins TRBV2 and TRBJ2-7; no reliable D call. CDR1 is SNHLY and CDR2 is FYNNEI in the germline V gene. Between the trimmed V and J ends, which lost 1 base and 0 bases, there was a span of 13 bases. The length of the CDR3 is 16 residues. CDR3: CASSEDRLDLSYEQYF. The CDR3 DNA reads TGTGCCAGCAGTGAAGATCGGCTAGATCTCTCCTACGAGCAGTACTTC.

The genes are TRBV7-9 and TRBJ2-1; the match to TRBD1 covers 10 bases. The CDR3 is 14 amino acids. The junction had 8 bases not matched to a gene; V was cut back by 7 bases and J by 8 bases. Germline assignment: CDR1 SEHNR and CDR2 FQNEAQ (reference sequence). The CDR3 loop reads CASNPGQGSDEQFF. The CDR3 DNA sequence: TGTGCCAGCAACCCGGGACAGGGGTCCGATGAGCAGTTCTTC. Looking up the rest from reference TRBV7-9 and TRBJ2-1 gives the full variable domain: DTGVSQNPRHKITKRGQNVTFRCDPISEHNRLYWYRQTLGQGPEFLTYFQNEAQLEKSRLLSDRFSAERPKGSFSTLEIQRTEQGDSAMYLCASNPGQGSDEQFFGPGTRLTVL.

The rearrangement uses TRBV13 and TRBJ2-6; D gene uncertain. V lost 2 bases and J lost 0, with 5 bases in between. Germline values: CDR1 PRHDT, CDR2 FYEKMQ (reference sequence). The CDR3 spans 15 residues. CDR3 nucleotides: TGTGCCAGCAGCTTACTGTCCTCTGGGGCCAACGTCCTGACTTTC. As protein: CASSLLSSGANVLTF.